This paragraph reports one T cell receptor (beta chain). The CDR3 loop spans 15 amino acids. The V gene end was trimmed by 6 bases and the J gene end by 3 bases; junction bases not matched to a gene: 4. CDR1 is KGHDR and CDR2 is SFDVKD in the germline V gene. This sample was taken from a study of T-cell reconstitution after alpha-beta-depleted transplantation in children. Using unique molecular identifiers, the investigators prepared the TCRbeta library. TCRdb reanalysed the PCR reads using MiXCR and keeps one entry per CDR3 protein. The table lists about 540,000 distinct CDR3 sequences, approximately 20% of them singletons, with roughly 3.3% in the top ten.

The receptor's source is a human donor who donated a stem cell graft to a child with acute lymphoblastic leukemia. The sequencing used PBMCs from the stem cell graft donor, collected from the stem cell graft. This chain links TRBV24-1 with TRBJ2-1, with 10 bases fitting TRBD2. The DNA of the CDR3 is TGTGCCACCAGTCAGAGACTAGCGGGCTACAATGAGCAGTTCTTC. Translating it yields CATSQRLAGYNEQFF.